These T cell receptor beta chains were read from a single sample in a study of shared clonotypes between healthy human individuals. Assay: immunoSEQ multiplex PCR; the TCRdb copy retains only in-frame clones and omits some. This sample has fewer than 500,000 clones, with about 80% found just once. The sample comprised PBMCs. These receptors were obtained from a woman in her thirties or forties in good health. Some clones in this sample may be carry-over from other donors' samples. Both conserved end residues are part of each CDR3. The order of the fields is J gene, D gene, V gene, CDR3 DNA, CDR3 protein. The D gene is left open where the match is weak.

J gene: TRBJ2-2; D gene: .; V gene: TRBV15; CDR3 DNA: TGTGCCACCAGGGGTTTCGCCGGGGAGCTGTTTTTT; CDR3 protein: CATRGFAGELFF
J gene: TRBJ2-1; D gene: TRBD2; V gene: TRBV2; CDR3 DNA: TGTGCCAGCAGTGGGACTAGCGGGCAACCCAATGAGCAGTTCTTC; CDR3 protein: CASSGTSGQPNEQFF
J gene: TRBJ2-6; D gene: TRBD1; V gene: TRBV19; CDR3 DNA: TGTGCCAGTAGAAGACAGGGTGGGACCAACGTCCTGACTTTC; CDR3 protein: CASRRQGGTNVLTF
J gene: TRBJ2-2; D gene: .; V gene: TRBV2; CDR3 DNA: TGTGCCAGCAGTGAAAGGGGTCTGTCGAACACCGGGGAGCTGTTTTTT; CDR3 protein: CASSERGLSNTGELFF
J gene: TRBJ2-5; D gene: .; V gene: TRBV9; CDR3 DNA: TGTGCCAGCAGCGCCCTTGGCGGAGTGGGACTCTCTTCAGGGAAAGAGACCCAGTACTTC; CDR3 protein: CASSALGGVGLSSGKETQYF
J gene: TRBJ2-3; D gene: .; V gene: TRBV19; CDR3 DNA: TGTGCCAGTAGTATTTTGTGGAATTGGCATACGCAGTATTTT; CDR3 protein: CASSILWNWHTQYF
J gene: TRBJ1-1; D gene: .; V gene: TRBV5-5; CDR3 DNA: TGTGCCAGCAGCTTGGATGGACACCTGAACACTGAAGCTTTCTTT; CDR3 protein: CASSLDGHLNTEAFF
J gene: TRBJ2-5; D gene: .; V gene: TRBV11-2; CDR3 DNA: TGTGCCAGCAGCCCGGGTGAGACCCAGTACTTC; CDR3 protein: CASSPGETQYF
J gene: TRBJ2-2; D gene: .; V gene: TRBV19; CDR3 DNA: TGTGCCAGTAGTATAGACCCCACCGGGGAGCTGTTTTTT; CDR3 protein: CASSIDPTGELFF
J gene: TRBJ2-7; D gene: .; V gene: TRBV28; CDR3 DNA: TGTGCCAGCAGTTTACCGACAGAAACCTACGAGCAGTACTTC; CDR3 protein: CASSLPTETYEQYF
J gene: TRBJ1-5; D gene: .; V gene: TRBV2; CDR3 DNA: TGTGCCAGCAGCTGGACAAGGGCAGGCAATCAGCCCCAGCATTTT; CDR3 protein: CASSWTRAGNQPQHF
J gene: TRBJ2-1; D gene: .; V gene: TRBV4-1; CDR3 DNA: TGCGCCAGCAGCCAAGAGGGGGCAATCTACAATGAGCAGTTCTTC; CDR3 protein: CASSQEGAIYNEQFF
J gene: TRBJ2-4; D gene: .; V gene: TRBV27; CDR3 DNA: TGTGCCAGCAGTTCCCGGGACTCGGGAGCGCACATTCAGTACTTC; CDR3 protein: CASSSRDSGAHIQYF
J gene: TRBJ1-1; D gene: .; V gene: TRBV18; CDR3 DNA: TGTGCCAGCTCACTCTCGACAGAAATGAACACTGAAGCTTTCTTT; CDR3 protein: CASSLSTEMNTEAFF
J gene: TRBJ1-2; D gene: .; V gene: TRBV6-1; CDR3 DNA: TGTGCCAGCAGGGCCTCAGGGCGGGACGATGGCTACACCTTC; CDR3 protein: CASRASGRDDGYTF
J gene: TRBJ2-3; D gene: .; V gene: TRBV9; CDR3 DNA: TGTGCCAGCACCCAAGATGGGGTAAGCACAGATACGCAGTATTTT; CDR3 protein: CASTQDGVSTDTQYF
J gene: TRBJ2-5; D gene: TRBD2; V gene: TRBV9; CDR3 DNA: TGTGCCAGCAGCGAAGGACTAGCGGGAGTTGGAGAGACCCAGTACTTC; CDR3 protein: CASSEGLAGVGETQYF
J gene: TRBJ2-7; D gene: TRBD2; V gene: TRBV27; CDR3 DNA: TGTGCCAGCAGTCCGGGGACTAGCGGGAGGTCCGAGCAGTACTTC; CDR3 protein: CASSPGTSGRSEQYF